The 4 T cell receptor beta chains reported below all come from one sample, sequenced in a study of technical replicates of blood from several donors. TCRdb's table, derived via immunoSEQ multiplex PCR, lists solely in-frame clones and lacks some. The sample records approximately 73,000 clones, about 93% being singletons. The sample comprised T cells isolated from PBMCs. These receptors were obtained from a human donor in good health.

The chain joins TRBV5-4 to TRBJ2-3; tentative D call: TRBD2 (6 bases). Per germline, CDR1 SGHNT and CDR2 YYREEE (reference sequence). The CDR3 contains 13 residues. The V end lost 4 bases, the J end lost 4 bases, and 10 bases lay between the germline ends. The chain's CDR3 is CASSPGSSDTQYF. The CDR3 bases are TGTGCCAGCAGCCCCGGGAGTTCAGATACGCAGTATTTT.

The chain uses TRBV18 and TRBJ2-7; tentative D call: TRBD1 (5 bases). The V gene's germline CDR1 is KGHSH and CDR2 LQKENI. V dropped 3 bases and J dropped 4 bases, with 13 bases sitting between them. The CDR3 runs 14 residues. The CDR3 protein is CASSPGFDSYEQYF. CDR3 sequence (DNA): TGTGCCAGCTCACCGGGCTTTGACAGTTACGAGCAGTACTTC.

The DNA of the CDR3 is TGCAGCGCCGGAGGGACTAGCGGGAGGGCCAACGGGGAGCTGTTTTTT. It translates to CSAGGTSGRANGELFF. The chain is built from TRBV29-1 and TRBJ2-2, with 16 bases that match TRBD2. CDR1 and CDR2 from the germline V gene are SQVTM and ANQGSEA. The CDR3 consists of 16 residues. The junction had 9 bases not matched to a gene; V was cut back by 7 bases and J by 7 bases.

This clone was found once. The J gene is TRBJ2-7, the V gene TRBV11-3; TRBD2 agrees at 9 bases. The trim removed 4 bases at V and 3 bases at J, leaving 4 bases unmatched. Germline V CDR1 and CDR2: SGHNT, YENEEA. CDR3 length equals 14 residues. The CDR3 is CASSSGTSSYEQYF. In nucleotides, the CDR3 is TGTGCCAGCAGCTCTGGGACTAGCAGCTACGAGCAGTACTTC.